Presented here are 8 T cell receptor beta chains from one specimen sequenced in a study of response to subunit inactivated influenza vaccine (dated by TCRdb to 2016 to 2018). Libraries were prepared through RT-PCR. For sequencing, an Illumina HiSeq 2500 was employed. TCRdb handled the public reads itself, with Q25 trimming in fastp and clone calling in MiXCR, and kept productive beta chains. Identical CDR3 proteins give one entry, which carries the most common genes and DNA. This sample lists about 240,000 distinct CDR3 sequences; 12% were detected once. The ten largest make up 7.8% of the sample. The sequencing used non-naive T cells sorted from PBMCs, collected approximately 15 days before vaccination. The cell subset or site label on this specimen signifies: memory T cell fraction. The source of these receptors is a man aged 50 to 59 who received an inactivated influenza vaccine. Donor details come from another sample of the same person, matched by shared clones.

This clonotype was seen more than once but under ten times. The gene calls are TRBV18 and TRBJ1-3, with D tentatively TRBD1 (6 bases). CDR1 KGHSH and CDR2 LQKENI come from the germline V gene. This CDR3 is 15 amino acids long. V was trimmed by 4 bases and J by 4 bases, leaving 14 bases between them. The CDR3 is CASSHNRVTGNTIYF. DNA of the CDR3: TGTGCCAGCTCACACAACAGGGTGACCGGAAACACCATATATTTT.

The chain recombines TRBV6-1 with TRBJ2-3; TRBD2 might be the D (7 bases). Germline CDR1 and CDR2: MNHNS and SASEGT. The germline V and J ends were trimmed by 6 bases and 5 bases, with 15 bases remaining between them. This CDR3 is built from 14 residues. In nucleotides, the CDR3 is TGTGCCAGCAGGCGGGGCGGGGGCCAAGATACGCAGTATTTT. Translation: CASRRGGGQDTQYF.

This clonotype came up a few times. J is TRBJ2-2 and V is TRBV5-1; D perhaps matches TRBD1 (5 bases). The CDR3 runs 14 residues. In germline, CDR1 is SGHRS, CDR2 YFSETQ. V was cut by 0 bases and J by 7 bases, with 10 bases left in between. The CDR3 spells CASSLDGAIGELFF. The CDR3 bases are TGCGCCAGCAGCTTGGATGGGGCAATCGGGGAGCTGTTTTTT.

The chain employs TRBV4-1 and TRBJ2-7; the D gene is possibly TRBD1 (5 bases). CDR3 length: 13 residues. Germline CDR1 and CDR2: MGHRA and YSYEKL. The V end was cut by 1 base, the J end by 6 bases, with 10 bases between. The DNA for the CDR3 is TGCGCCAGCAGCCAAGGTAAAGGGGTCGAGCAGTACTTC. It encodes CASSQGKGVEQYF.

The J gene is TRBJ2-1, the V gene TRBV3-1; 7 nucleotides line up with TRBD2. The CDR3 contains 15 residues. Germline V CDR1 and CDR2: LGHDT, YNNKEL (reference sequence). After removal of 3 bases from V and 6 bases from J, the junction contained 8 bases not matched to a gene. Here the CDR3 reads CASSHSPGRINEQFF. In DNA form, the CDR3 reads TGTGCCAGCAGCCATTCCCCCGGGAGGATCAATGAGCAGTTCTTC.

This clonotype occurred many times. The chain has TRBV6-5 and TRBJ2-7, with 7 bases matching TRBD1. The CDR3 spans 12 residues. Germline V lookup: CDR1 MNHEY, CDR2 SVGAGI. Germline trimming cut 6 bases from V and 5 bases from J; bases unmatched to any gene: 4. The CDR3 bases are TGTGCCAGCAGCCCTGACAGGGACGAGCAGTACTTC. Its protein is CASSPDRDEQYF.

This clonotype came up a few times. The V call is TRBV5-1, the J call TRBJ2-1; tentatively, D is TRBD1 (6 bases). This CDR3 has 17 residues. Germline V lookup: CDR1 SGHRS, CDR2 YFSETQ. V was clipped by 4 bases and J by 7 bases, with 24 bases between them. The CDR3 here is CASSHGQPVRSGNEQFF. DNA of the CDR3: TGCGCCAGCAGCCATGGACAGCCCGTACGTTCAGGTAATGAGCAGTTCTTC.

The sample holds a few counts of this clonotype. The CDR3 spells CASSRTRAILETQYF. For the CDR3, the DNA is TGTGCCAGCAGCCGGACTAGAGCAATACTTGAGACCCAGTACTTC. The rearrangement joins TRBV14 to TRBJ2-5; 7 bases agree with TRBD2. Germline values: CDR1 SGHDN, CDR2 FVKESK. The trim removed 4 bases at V and 5 bases at J, leaving 10 bases unmatched. The CDR3 consists of 15 residues.